The rows below give T cell receptor beta chains drawn from one sample of a study of post-analysis software for immune sequencing data. From the PCR reads, TCRdb called clonotypes with MiXCR, one entry per CDR3 protein. This sample yields 600,000 to 750,000 distinct CDR3 sequences, of which 55% to 60% are seen a single time; approximately 10% belongs to the top ten. What was sequenced was blood. These receptor sequences come from a girl aged 2-9 years with multiple sclerosis. CDR3s include the opening cysteine and the closing phenylalanine or tryptophan. The order of the fields is J gene, D gene, clone size, V gene, CDR3 protein, CDR3 DNA. D genes are given only for firm matches. Size is stated for part of the rows, as once, few or many counts, or as a class when the clone is expanded.

J gene: TRBJ2-7; D gene: NA; clone size: NA; V gene: TRBV3-1; CDR3 protein: CASSQRGAKSEQYF; CDR3 DNA: TGTGCCAGCAGCCAGAGGGGGGCGAAGAGCGAGCAGTACTTC
J gene: TRBJ1-1; D gene: TRBD1; clone size: NA; V gene: TRBV20-1; CDR3 protein: CSARADRSTEAFF; CDR3 DNA: TGCAGTGCTAGAGCGGACAGGTCCACTGAAGCTTTCTTT
J gene: TRBJ2-1; D gene: TRBD2; clone size: NA; V gene: TRBV5-1; CDR3 protein: CASSFPGGYNEQFF; CDR3 DNA: TGCGCCAGCAGCTTTCCGGGGGGCTACAATGAGCAGTTCTTC
J gene: TRBJ2-1; D gene: NA; clone size: many; V gene: TRBV29-1; CDR3 protein: CSAENQAANEQFF; CDR3 DNA: TGCAGCGCCGAAAACCAGGCCGCCAATGAGCAGTTCTTC
J gene: TRBJ2-1; D gene: TRBD1; clone size: NA; V gene: TRBV7-9; CDR3 protein: CASAPPGGYNEQFF; CDR3 DNA: TGTGCCAGCGCCCCGCCAGGGGGCTACAATGAGCAGTTCTTC
J gene: TRBJ1-2; D gene: TRBD1; clone size: once; V gene: TRBV6-2/TRBV6-3; CDR3 protein: CASSPTGGMDGYTF; CDR3 DNA: TGTGCCAGCAGCCCGACAGGGGGAATGGATGGCTACACCTTC
J gene: TRBJ2-1; D gene: NA; clone size: NA; V gene: TRBV28; CDR3 protein: CASSPPSGFPAYNEQFF; CDR3 DNA: TGTGCCAGCAGTCCTCCGTCTGGGTTCCCCGCCTACAATGAGCAGTTCTTC
J gene: TRBJ1-1; D gene: NA; clone size: NA; V gene: TRBV12-3/TRBV12-4; CDR3 protein: CASSFSLAANTEAFF; CDR3 DNA: TGTGCCAGCAGTTTCTCCTTGGCAGCCAACACTGAAGCTTTCTTT
J gene: TRBJ2-1; D gene: TRBD2; clone size: NA; V gene: TRBV7-3; CDR3 protein: CASSLIGGSINEQFF; CDR3 DNA: TGTGCCAGCAGCTTAATCGGCGGGAGTATCAATGAGCAGTTCTTC
J gene: TRBJ2-7; D gene: NA; clone size: NA; V gene: TRBV7-9; CDR3 protein: CASSPQAGYEQYF; CDR3 DNA: TGTGCCAGCAGCCCCCAGGCGGGCTACGAGCAGTACTTC
J gene: TRBJ2-5; D gene: NA; clone size: few; V gene: TRBV5-1; CDR3 protein: CASSLERGQETQYF; CDR3 DNA: TGCGCCAGCAGCTTGGAACGGGGCCAAGAGACCCAGTACTTC
J gene: TRBJ2-1; D gene: NA; clone size: NA; V gene: TRBV12-3/TRBV12-4; CDR3 protein: CASSFGNDPVHEQFF; CDR3 DNA: TGTGCCAGCAGTTTTGGAAACGATCCGGTGCATGAGCAGTTCTTC
J gene: TRBJ2-1; D gene: TRBD2; clone size: NA; V gene: TRBV5-1; CDR3 protein: CASSPYVAGSSYNEQFF; CDR3 DNA: TGCGCCAGCAGCCCCTACGTAGCGGGGAGTTCCTACAATGAGCAGTTCTTC
J gene: TRBJ2-5; D gene: TRBD2; clone size: few; V gene: TRBV7-3; CDR3 protein: CASSYTAGGRETQYF; CDR3 DNA: TGTGCCAGCAGTTACACAGCGGGAGGGCGGGAGACCCAGTACTTC
J gene: TRBJ2-4; D gene: NA; clone size: NA; V gene: TRBV20-1; CDR3 protein: CSARNENIQYF; CDR3 DNA: TGCAGTGCTAGGAACGAAAACATTCAGTACTTC
J gene: TRBJ2-5; D gene: TRBD2; clone size: NA; V gene: TRBV24-1; CDR3 protein: CATSDPRDYGETQYF; CDR3 DNA: TGTGCCACCAGTGATCCAAGGGACTACGGAGAGACCCAGTACTTC
J gene: TRBJ2-7; D gene: TRBD2; clone size: NA; V gene: TRBV12-3/TRBV12-4; CDR3 protein: CASGGMGGDEQYF; CDR3 DNA: TGTGCCAGCGGTGGTATGGGGGGGGACGAGCAGTACTTC
J gene: TRBJ2-5; D gene: NA; clone size: NA; V gene: TRBV29-1; CDR3 protein: CSASNGMGRERETQYF; CDR3 DNA: TGCAGCGCCTCGAATGGGATGGGGCGGGAAAGAGAGACCCAGTACTTC
J gene: TRBJ2-7; D gene: TRBD2; clone size: few; V gene: TRBV11-2; CDR3 protein: CASSLKSLAGEGEQYF; CDR3 DNA: TGTGCCAGCAGCTTAAAGTCTCTAGCGGGAGAGGGCGAGCAGTACTTC
J gene: TRBJ2-1; D gene: TRBD1; clone size: NA; V gene: TRBV12-3/TRBV12-4; CDR3 protein: CASRKQGAQYNEQFF; CDR3 DNA: TGTGCCAGCAGAAAACAGGGGGCGCAATACAATGAGCAGTTCTTC
J gene: TRBJ1-5; D gene: NA; clone size: once; V gene: TRBV5-1; CDR3 protein: CASSLAPGANQPQHF; CDR3 DNA: TGCGCCAGCAGCTTGGCCCCAGGGGCGAATCAGCCCCAGCATTTT
J gene: TRBJ2-5; D gene: NA; clone size: NA; V gene: TRBV5-6; CDR3 protein: CASSADRRETQYF; CDR3 DNA: TGTGCCAGCAGCGCCGACAGGCGGGAGACCCAGTACTTC
J gene: TRBJ2-7; D gene: NA; clone size: few; V gene: TRBV7-2; CDR3 protein: CASSLAQTYEQYF; CDR3 DNA: TGTGCCAGCAGCTTAGCGCAAACCTACGAGCAGTACTTC
J gene: TRBJ2-3; D gene: NA; clone size: NA; V gene: TRBV6-4; CDR3 protein: CASKGFGGTTDTQYF; CDR3 DNA: TGTGCCAGCAAAGGATTCGGGGGAACGACAGATACGCAGTATTTT
J gene: TRBJ2-4; D gene: TRBD2; clone size: NA; V gene: TRBV5-5; CDR3 protein: CASKGPNLRASGTRGNIQYF; CDR3 DNA: TGTGCCAGCAAGGGTCCCAACTTAAGGGCTAGCGGGACAAGGGGAAACATTCAGTACTTC
J gene: TRBJ2-5; D gene: NA; clone size: few; V gene: TRBV29-1; CDR3 protein: CSVRKGGAETQYF; CDR3 DNA: TGCAGCGTCCGTAAAGGGGGAGCGGAGACCCAGTACTTC
J gene: TRBJ2-7; D gene: NA; clone size: NA; V gene: TRBV19; CDR3 protein: CASAHGPASDEQYF; CDR3 DNA: TGTGCCAGTGCACATGGTCCCGCCTCGGACGAGCAGTACTTC
J gene: TRBJ1-1; D gene: TRBD1; clone size: NA; V gene: TRBV19; CDR3 protein: CASSRGTGSNTEAFF; CDR3 DNA: TGTGCCAGTAGTAGGGGGACAGGGTCGAACACTGAAGCTTTCTTT
J gene: TRBJ2-3; D gene: TRBD2; clone size: many; V gene: TRBV5-1; CDR3 protein: CASSPGLAGSTDTQYF; CDR3 DNA: TGTGCCAGCAGTCCCGGACTAGCGGGGTCCACAGATACGCAGTATTTT
J gene: TRBJ2-1; D gene: NA; clone size: few; V gene: TRBV5-1; CDR3 protein: CASSLDSSGPGASNEQFF; CDR3 DNA: TGCGCCAGCAGCTTGGATTCCTCGGGGCCAGGGGCGAGCAATGAGCAGTTCTTC
J gene: TRBJ2-7; D gene: TRBD1; clone size: NA; V gene: TRBV10-3; CDR3 protein: CAIRRGQDSSSYEQYF; CDR3 DNA: TGTGCCATCAGAAGAGGACAGGATTCATCCTCCTACGAGCAGTACTTC
J gene: TRBJ2-7; D gene: NA; clone size: few; V gene: TRBV20-1; CDR3 protein: CSARDYDGSYEQYF; CDR3 DNA: TGCAGTGCTAGAGATTACGACGGTTCCTACGAGCAGTACTTC
J gene: TRBJ2-5; D gene: TRBD2; clone size: NA; V gene: TRBV20-1; CDR3 protein: CSARGSGRVIQETQYF; CDR3 DNA: TGCAGTGCTAGAGGCAGCGGGAGGGTAATCCAAGAGACCCAGTACTTC
J gene: TRBJ1-1; D gene: NA; clone size: few; V gene: TRBV20-1; CDR3 protein: CSANRVNTEAFF; CDR3 DNA: TGCAGTGCTAACAGGGTGAACACTGAAGCTTTCTTT
J gene: TRBJ1-4; D gene: NA; clone size: NA; V gene: TRBV12-3/TRBV12-4; CDR3 protein: CASSLPGEKLFF; CDR3 DNA: TGTGCCAGCAGTTTACCGGGAGAAAAACTGTTTTTT
J gene: TRBJ1-2; D gene: TRBD1; clone size: once; V gene: TRBV7-3; CDR3 protein: CASSLNPGDSRGYTF; CDR3 DNA: TGTGCCAGCAGCTTAAACCCAGGGGACAGTCGCGGCTACACCTTC